This T cell receptor beta chain was sequenced in a study of regulatory T cells in long-lasting Graves disease. General study results and limits: Graves' patients with persistent disease showed TCR diversity lower than patients newly diagnosed.

This clonotype was recorded many times. Its antigen is undetermined. Building of the TCR beta libraries involved iRepertoire HTBI primers and Arm-PCR of CDR3 regions. Original data processing: Throughout the samples, researchers identified 55 to 65 TRBV and 12 to 15 TRBJ segments. In TCRdb, the multiplex PCR reads were re-called with MiXCR into one record per CDR3 protein. What appears here as the V and J calls and clone size reflects TCRdb's work, not the paper's. This table holds roughly 510,000 distinct CDR3 sequences, around 15% found once. Time point denoted: newly diagnosed GD, antithyroid drugs for less than 3 months. The TCR library was made from RNA that had been extracted from PBMCs in TRIzol. The V and J ends lost 5 bases and 4 bases respectively, with 10 bases between them. The CDR3 loop spans 13 amino acids. Germline V gives CDR1 SGHTA, CDR2 FQGTGA. A further study also used this sample, focusing on T cells in Graves' hyperthyroidism and ophthalmopathy. That paper adds: Classification by a 13 V-J model distinguished ophthalmopathy from stable hyperthyroidism.

This receptor was obtained from a young man with Graves disease. The V call is TRBV7-3, the J call TRBJ2-3; the D is unclear. Sequencing was performed on peripheral blood mononuclear cells (PBMCs), taken at new diagnosis, from a patient treated with antithyroid drugs. CDR3 nucleotide sequence: TGTGCCAGCAGCCGAGACCAACCAGATACGCAGTATTTT. Amino acid sequence: CASSRDQPDTQYF. Drawing the rest from reference TRBV7-3 and TRBJ2-3, the complete variable domain is GAGVSQTPSNKVTEKGKYVELRCDPISGHTALYWYRQSLGQGPEFLIYFQGTGAADDSGLPNDRFFAVRPEGSVSTLKIQRTERGDSAVYLCASSRDQPDTQYFGPGTRLTVL.